Below are 21 T cell receptor beta chains sequenced from a single sample in a study of CD8 T cells in ankylosing spondylitis. TCRdb passed the 5' RACE reads through MiXCR, listing each CDR3 protein once. The sample includes a few hundred thousand distinct CDR3 sequences, around 10% of them seen just once. The sample was blood, either unsorted or a sorted T cell fraction (not recorded which). These receptors were taken from a male donor with ankylosing spondylitis or in good health (not recorded which).

This clonotype was seen ten or more times. The V and J genes are TRBV20-1 and TRBJ2-1, with 8 bases aligning to TRBD2. Germline CDR1 is DFQATT and CDR2 is SNEGSKA (reference sequence). Trimming at V came to 6 bases and at J to 6 bases, leaving 16 bases not matched to a gene. The CDR3 contains 16 residues. The chain's CDR3 is CSATGGPAGLGNEQFF. The CDR3 nucleotides read TGCAGTGCAACGGGAGGGCCGGCCGGTCTTGGCAATGAGCAGTTCTTC.

The chain joins TRBV12-3 or TRBV12-4 to TRBJ2-7, with D unclear. V gave up 6 bases and J gave up 3 bases, with 12 bases separating them. This CDR3 contains 13 residues. The CDR3, as DNA: TGTGCCAGCAGGAGTAGCCCAGACTACGAGCAGTACTTC. This codes for CASRSSPDYEQYF.

This clonotype was seen many times. The rearrangement uses TRBV24-1 and TRBJ2-2; D is uncertain. This CDR3 comprises 14 residues. The V end was cut by 7 bases, the J end by 3 bases, with 11 bases between. The germline V gene has CDR1 KGHDR and CDR2 SFDVKD. The CDR3 here is CATSPSIDTGELFF. The CDR3 coding sequence is TGTGCCACCAGCCCCTCGATCGACACCGGGGAGCTGTTTTTT.

This sequence joins TRBV4-1 and TRBJ1-2; D is unresolved. The CDR3 is 14 residues long. In germline, CDR1 is MGHRA, CDR2 YSYEKL. The V gene lost 0 bases and the J gene lost 7 bases, with 12 bases spanning the gap. The CDR3 DNA follows: TGCGCCAGCAGCCAAGATCTCAGCCGTCCTGGCTACACCTTC. Its translation is CASSQDLSRPGYTF.

This clonotype was detected only a few times. This sequence joins TRBV20-1 and TRBJ1-5, with 10 bases lining up with TRBD1. Trimming cost V 5 bases and J 2 bases; bases outside gene matches: 3. The length of the CDR3 is 14 residues. CDR1 is DFQATT, CDR2 SNEGSKA, per germline (reference sequence). The CDR3 reads CSAVDRGGNQPQHF. In DNA, the CDR3 is TGCAGTGCTGTGGACAGGGGGGGCAATCAGCCCCAGCATTTT.

This chain links TRBV7-9 with TRBJ2-1; 10 nucleotides agree with TRBD2. The germline CDR1 and CDR2 sequences are SEHNR and FQNEAQ (reference sequence). The trim removed 2 bases at V and 0 bases at J, leaving 4 bases unmatched. The CDR3 totals 17 residues. This CDR3 is CASSLPRLAGSYNEQFF. The DNA for the CDR3 is TGTGCCAGCAGCTTACCGAGACTAGCGGGCTCCTACAATGAGCAGTTCTTC.

The CDR3 reads CSGDRAGTGELFF. CDR3 nucleotides: TGCAGCGGGGACAGGGCAGGAACCGGGGAGCTGTTTTTT. The rearrangement links TRBV29-1 to TRBJ2-2; 9 nucleotides match TRBD1. Germline values: CDR1 SQVTM, CDR2 ANQGSEA. V trimming: 7 bases; J trimming: 5 bases; junction bases outside the gene matches: 5. CDR3 length: 13 amino acids.

This clonotype was recorded at least ten times. V is TRBV15 and J is TRBJ2-7; D is unresolved. From germline, CDR1 is LNHNV and CDR2 YYDKDF (reference sequence). CDR3 length equals 12 residues. The ends were cut back, 6 bases at V and 6 bases at J, with 12 bases in the middle. CDR3 in DNA: TGTGCCACCAGGTCCACCGGCGCCGAGCAGTACTTC. Protein: CATRSTGAEQYF.

There are many counts of this clonotype. The V call is TRBV20-1, the J call TRBJ2-7; D possibly corresponds to TRBD1 (6 bases). The CDR3 spans 12 residues. Trimming removed 3 bases from V and 5 bases from J, with 11 bases in between. Germline V gene lookup returns CDR1 DFQATT and CDR2 SNEGSKA (reference sequence). The CDR3 DNA reads as TGCAGTGCTAGTTTCAGGGGAAACGAGCAGTACTTC. Translated, it gives CSASFRGNEQYF.

This clonotype was recorded at least ten times. The CDR3 loop reads CASTLAIGGNQPQHF. The DNA for the CDR3 is TGTGCCAGCACCCTGGCAATCGGGGGCAATCAGCCCCAGCATTTT. The chain employs TRBV12-3 or TRBV12-4 and TRBJ1-5, with no clear D. Trimming pared 7 bases from V and 2 bases from J, leaving 15 bases between. There are 15 residues in the CDR3.

The sample holds many counts of this clonotype. The genes are TRBV12-3 or TRBV12-4 and TRBJ2-3, with a possible D match to TRBD2 (6 bases). Between the trimmed V and J ends, which lost 5 bases and 5 bases, there was a span of 17 bases. CDR3 length equals 15 residues. For the CDR3, the DNA is TGTGCCAGCAGTACCTCCGGGGGTGTAAGAGATACGCAGTATTTT. Its translation is CASSTSGGVRDTQYF.

Many counts were recorded for this clonotype. For the CDR3, the DNA is TGTGCCAGTAGTATATTAGGCGGAGGAGAGACCCAGTACTTC. Amino acids: CASSILGGGETQYF. The chain is built from TRBV19 and TRBJ2-5; TRBD2 is a possible D gene (5 bases). V was clipped by 2 bases and J by 4 bases, with 11 bases between them. Germline CDR1 reads LNHDA; CDR2 reads SQIVND (reference sequence). CDR3 length: 14 residues.

The table lists this clonotype with many counts. This chain connects TRBV15 to TRBJ2-2; TRBD2 is a possible D gene (6 bases). V gave up 0 bases and J gave up 4 bases, with 9 bases separating them. The CDR3 totals 15 residues. Germline V gene lookup returns CDR1 LNHNV and CDR2 YYDKDF (reference sequence). CDR3 sequence reads: CATSRESGSTGELFF. In nucleotides, the CDR3 is TGTGCCACCAGCAGAGAGAGCGGGTCCACCGGGGAGCTGTTTTTT.

V and J are TRBV12-3 or TRBV12-4 and TRBJ2-3, with D possibly called TRBD1 or TRBD2 (5 bases each). The V end lost 5 bases, the J end lost 4 bases, and 13 bases lay between the germline ends. CDR3 length: 14 residues. CDR3 residues: CASSPGDRSDTQYF. CDR3 bases: TGTGCCAGCAGTCCCGGGGACCGTTCAGATACGCAGTATTTT.

The chain carries TRBV20-1 and TRBJ2-2, with D hard to call. Germline-derived CDR1 and CDR2 are DFQATT and SNEGSKA (reference sequence). Trimming took 3 bases from V and 4 from J, leaving 12 bases between them. The CDR3 length is 14 residues. CDR3 protein: CSASSESGTGELFF. The CDR3 bases are TGCAGTGCTAGTTCGGAGAGTGGCACCGGGGAGCTGTTTTTT.

This clonotype was picked up many times. The V gene is TRBV11-2, the J gene TRBJ1-1; D might be TRBD1 (5 bases). Per the germline V gene, CDR1 is SGHAT and CDR2 is FQNNGV. The CDR3 spans 11 residues. Trimming took 10 bases from V and 13 from J, leaving 19 bases between them. The CDR3 sequence is CAIQSVRVLFF. CDR3 sequence (DNA): TGTGCCATCCAGAGCGTCAGGGTTCTTTTCTTT. The full variable domain, in which reference TRBV11-2 and TRBJ1-1 provide the parts outside the CDR3, is EAGVAQSPRYKIIEKRQSVAFWCNPISGHATLYWYQQILGQGPKLLIQFQNNGVVDDSQLPKDRFSAERLKGVDSTLKIQPAKLEDSAVYLCAIQSVRVLFFGQGTRLTVV.

A few counts support this clonotype. The rearrangement links TRBV20-1 to TRBJ2-1, with 12 nucleotides matching TRBD2. V was pared by 5 bases and J by 4 bases, with 9 bases of the junction left unmatched. The germline V gene has CDR1 DFQATT and CDR2 SNEGSKA (reference sequence). This CDR3 has 16 residues. CDR3 protein: CSAPTPSGGGYNEQFF. The CDR3 coding sequence is TGCAGTGCTCCCACGCCTAGCGGGGGGGGATACAATGAGCAGTTCTTC.

This clonotype was detected many times. The rearrangement joins TRBV12-3 or TRBV12-4 to TRBJ2-1, with no clear D. V lost 5 bases to trimming and J lost 6 bases, with 5 bases between them. The CDR3 has 11 residues. Here the CDR3 DNA reads TGTGCCAGCAGTACCCTCAATGAGCAGTTCTTC. Its protein product is CASSTLNEQFF.

This clonotype was seen at least ten times. The chain combines TRBV29-1 with TRBJ1-2; 7 bases match TRBD1. Germline V gene data show CDR1 as SQVTM and CDR2 as ANQGSEA. The CDR3 totals 20 residues. The V and J ends lost 6 bases and 2 bases, in that order; junction bases with no gene match: 27. CDR3 in amino acids: CSVAIRDRSSFQPRNYGYTF. In nucleotides, the CDR3 is TGCAGCGTGGCGATCCGGGACAGATCCTCCTTTCAACCCAGAAACTATGGCTACACCTTC.

This chain links TRBV7-9 with TRBJ2-7; 8 nucleotides agree with TRBD2. Unmatched junction bases numbered 12, after V lost 4 bases and J lost 4 bases. This CDR3 spans 16 amino acids. In germline, CDR1 is SEHNR, CDR2 FQNEAQ (reference sequence). CDR3 amino acids: CASSSGGAAFLYEQYF. In nucleotides, the CDR3 is TGTGCCAGCAGCTCGGGGGGGGCAGCTTTCTTGTACGAGCAGTACTTC.

This clonotype was seen many times. The rearrangement uses TRBV16 and TRBJ2-3; TRBD1 might be the D (5 bases). The CDR3 loop spans 14 amino acids. The V end was cut by 5 bases, the J end by 6 bases, with 15 bases between. Germline V lookup: CDR1 KGHSY, CDR2 FQNENV. The DNA of the CDR3 is TGTGCCAGCAGCTGGTTAAGCGCAGGGGATACGCAGTATTTT. The encoded protein is CASSWLSAGDTQYF.